This T cell receptor (beta chain) was recorded in a study of T cell repertoires in cytomegalovirus infection. Study in general: The authors used CMV epitopes that were HLA-C-restricted (recently identified) and HLA-B-restricted (well studied). Both a matching HLA type and CMV infection were indicated by public TCR beta signatures. Study-wide findings and caveats: Cumulative public TCR beta family frequency identified carriers of CMV plus the relevant HLA. It was HLA-C-restricted CMV-specific TCR beta clonotypes that dominated the response ex vivo.

TCRdb analysed the reads with MiXCR anew, one entry per CDR3 protein. The data hold about 830,000 distinct CDR3 sequences, with over 25% observed a single time. The CDR3 has 12 amino acids. The germline CDR1 and CDR2 sequences are SNHLY and FYNNEI. V was clipped by 2 bases and J by 8 bases, with 9 bases between them. This clonotype occurred once. Its cognate antigen is unknown. This chain uses TRBV2 with TRBJ1-2, with unresolved D. This receptor was obtained from a human donor in good health (CMV status not recorded). Some clones in this sample may be carry-over from other donors' samples. This specimen was cultured CD8+ T cells from PBMCs, taken from culture after CMV antigen stimulation. For the CDR3, the DNA is TGTGCCAGCAGTGAAAAAGGGAGCGGCTACACCTTC. The encoded protein is CASSEKGSGYTF.